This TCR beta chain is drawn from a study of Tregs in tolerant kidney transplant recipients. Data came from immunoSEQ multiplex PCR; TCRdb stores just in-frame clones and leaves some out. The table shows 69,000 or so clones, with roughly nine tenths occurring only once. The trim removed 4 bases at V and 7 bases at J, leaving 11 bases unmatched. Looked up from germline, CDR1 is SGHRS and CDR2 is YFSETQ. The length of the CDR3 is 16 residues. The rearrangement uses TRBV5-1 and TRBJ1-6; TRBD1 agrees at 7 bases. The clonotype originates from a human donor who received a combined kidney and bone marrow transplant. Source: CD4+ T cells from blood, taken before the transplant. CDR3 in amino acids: CASSLYQRGQNSPLHF. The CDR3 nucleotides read TGCGCCAGCAGCCTCTACCAGAGGGGGCAGAATTCACCCCTCCACTTT.